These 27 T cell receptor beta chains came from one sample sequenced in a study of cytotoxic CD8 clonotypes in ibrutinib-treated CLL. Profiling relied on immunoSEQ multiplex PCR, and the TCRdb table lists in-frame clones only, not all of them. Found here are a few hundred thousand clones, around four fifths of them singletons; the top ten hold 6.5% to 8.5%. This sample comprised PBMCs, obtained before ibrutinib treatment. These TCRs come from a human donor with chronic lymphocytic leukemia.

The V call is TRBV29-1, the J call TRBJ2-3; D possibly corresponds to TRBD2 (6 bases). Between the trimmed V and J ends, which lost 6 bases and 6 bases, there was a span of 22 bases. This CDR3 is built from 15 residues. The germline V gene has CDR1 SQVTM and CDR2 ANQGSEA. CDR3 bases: TGCAGCGTCAACACCGGGACTCCCAGGTCGGATACGCAGTATTTT. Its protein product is CSVNTGTPRSDTQYF.

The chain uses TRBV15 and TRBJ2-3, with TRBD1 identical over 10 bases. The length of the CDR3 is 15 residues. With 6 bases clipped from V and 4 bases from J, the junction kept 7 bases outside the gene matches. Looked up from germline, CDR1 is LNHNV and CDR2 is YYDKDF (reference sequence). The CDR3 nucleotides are TGTGCCACCAGTCGAGACAGGGGGCTCGCAGATACGCAGTATTTT. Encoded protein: CATSRDRGLADTQYF.

This CDR3 is CAWARGPVYEQYF. In DNA, the CDR3 is TGTGCCTGGGCCAGGGGGCCGGTTTACGAGCAGTACTTC. The rearrangement links TRBV30 to TRBJ2-7; 8 bases line up with TRBD1. Per the germline V gene, CDR1 is GTSNPN and CDR2 is SVGIG (reference sequence). This CDR3 spans 13 amino acids. J lost 4 bases, V lost 5 bases, and 7 bases had no gene match.

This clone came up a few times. The CDR3 coding sequence is TGCGCCAGCAGCCCGGGACAGGGGAATTCTGAAGCTTTCTTT. Its protein product is CASSPGQGNSEAFF. The genes are TRBV5-1 and TRBJ1-1; 10 nucleotides line up with TRBD1. The CDR3 is 14 residues long. Germline V gene lookup returns CDR1 SGHRS and CDR2 YFSETQ. Unmatched junction bases numbered 6, after V lost 4 bases and J lost 6 bases.

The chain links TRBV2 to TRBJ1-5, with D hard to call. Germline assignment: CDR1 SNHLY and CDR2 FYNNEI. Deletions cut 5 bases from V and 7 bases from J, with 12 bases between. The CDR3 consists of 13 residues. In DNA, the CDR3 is TGTGCCAGCAGTCCTCCAACAACCCAGCCCCAGCATTTT. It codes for CASSPPTTQPQHF.

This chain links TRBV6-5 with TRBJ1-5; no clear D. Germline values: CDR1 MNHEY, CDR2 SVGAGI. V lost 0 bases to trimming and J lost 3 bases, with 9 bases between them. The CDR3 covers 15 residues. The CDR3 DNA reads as TGTGCCAGCAGTTACTCAGGGAAGGACAATCAGCCCCAGCATTTT. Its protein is CASSYSGKDNQPQHF.

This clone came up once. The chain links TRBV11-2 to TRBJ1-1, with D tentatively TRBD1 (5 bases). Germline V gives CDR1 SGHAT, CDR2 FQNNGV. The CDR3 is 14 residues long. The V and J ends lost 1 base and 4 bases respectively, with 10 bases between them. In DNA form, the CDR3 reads TGTGCCAGCAGCTTAGTTCAGGGTATCACTGAAGCTTTCTTT. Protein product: CASSLVQGITEAFF.

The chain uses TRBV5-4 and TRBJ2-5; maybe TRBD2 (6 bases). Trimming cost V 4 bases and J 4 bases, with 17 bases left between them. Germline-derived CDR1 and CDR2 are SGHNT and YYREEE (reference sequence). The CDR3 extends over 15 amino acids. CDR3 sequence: CASSPTAGLGETQYF. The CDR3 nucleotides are TGTGCCAGCAGCCCCACCGCGGGACTCGGAGAGACCCAGTACTTC.

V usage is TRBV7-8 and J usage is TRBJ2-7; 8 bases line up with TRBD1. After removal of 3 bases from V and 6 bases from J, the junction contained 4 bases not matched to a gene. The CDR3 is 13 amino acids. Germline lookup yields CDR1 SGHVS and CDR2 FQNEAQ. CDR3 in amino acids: CASSLDRVGEQYF. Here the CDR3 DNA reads TGTGCCAGCAGCTTGGACAGGGTGGGCGAGCAGTACTTC. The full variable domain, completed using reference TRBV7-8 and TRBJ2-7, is GAGVSQSPRYKVAKRGQDVALRCDPISGHVSLFWYQQALGQGPEFLTYFQNEAQLDKSGLPSDRFFAERPEGSVSTLKIQRTQQEDSAVYLCASSLDRVGEQYFGPGTRLTVT.

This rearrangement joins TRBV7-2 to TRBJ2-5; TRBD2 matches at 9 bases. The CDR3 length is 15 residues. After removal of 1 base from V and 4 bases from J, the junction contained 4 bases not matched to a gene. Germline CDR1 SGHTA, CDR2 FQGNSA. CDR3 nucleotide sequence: TGTGCCAGCAGCTTAGTTGCACTAGCGGGAGAGACCCAGTACTTC. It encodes CASSLVALAGETQYF.

CDR3 loop: CATRGGFPYEQYF. The CDR3 DNA reads TGTGCCACCAGGGGCGGATTTCCCTACGAGCAGTACTTC. The genes are TRBV6-5 and TRBJ2-7; possible D gene TRBD1, 6 bases. The V gene lost 10 bases and the J gene lost 2 bases, with 15 bases spanning the gap. Germline assignment: CDR1 MNHEY and CDR2 SVGAGI. The CDR3 runs to 13 residues.

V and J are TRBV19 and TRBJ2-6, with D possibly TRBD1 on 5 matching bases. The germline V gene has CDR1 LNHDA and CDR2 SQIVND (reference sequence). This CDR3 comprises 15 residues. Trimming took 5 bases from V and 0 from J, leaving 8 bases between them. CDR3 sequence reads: CASSSRDSGANVLTF. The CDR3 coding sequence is TGTGCCAGTAGTTCCAGGGACTCTGGGGCCAACGTCCTGACTTTC.

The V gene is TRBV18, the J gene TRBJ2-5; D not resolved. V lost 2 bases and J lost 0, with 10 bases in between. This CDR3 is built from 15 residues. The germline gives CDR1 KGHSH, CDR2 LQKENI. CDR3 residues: CASSPTPSYQETQYF. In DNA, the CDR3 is TGTGCCAGCTCACCAACCCCGTCGTACCAAGAGACCCAGTACTTC.

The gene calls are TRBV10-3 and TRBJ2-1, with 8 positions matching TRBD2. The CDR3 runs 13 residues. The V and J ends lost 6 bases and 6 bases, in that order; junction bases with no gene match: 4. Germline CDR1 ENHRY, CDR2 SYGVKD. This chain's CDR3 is CAISPGLANEQFF. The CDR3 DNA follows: TGTGCCATCAGCCCCGGACTAGCCAATGAGCAGTTCTTC.

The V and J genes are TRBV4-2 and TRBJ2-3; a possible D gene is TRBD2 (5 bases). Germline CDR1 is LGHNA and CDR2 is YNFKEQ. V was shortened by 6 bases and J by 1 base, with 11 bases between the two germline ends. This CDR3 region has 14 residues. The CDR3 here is CASRTSRGTDTQYF. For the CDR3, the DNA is TGTGCCAGCAGAACTAGTCGGGGCACAGATACGCAGTATTTT.

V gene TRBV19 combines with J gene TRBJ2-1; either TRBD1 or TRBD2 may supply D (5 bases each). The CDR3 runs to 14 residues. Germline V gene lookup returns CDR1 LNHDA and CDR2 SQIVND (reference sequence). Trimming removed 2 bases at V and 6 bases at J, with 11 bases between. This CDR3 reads CASSIQGVSNEQFF. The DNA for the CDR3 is TGTGCCAGTAGTATACAGGGAGTTAGCAATGAGCAGTTCTTC.

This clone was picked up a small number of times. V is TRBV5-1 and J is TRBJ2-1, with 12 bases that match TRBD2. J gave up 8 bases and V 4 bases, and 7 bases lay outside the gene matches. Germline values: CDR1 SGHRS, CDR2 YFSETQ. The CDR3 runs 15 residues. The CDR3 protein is CASSTGLAGPYEQFF. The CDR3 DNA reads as TGCGCCAGCAGCACCGGACTAGCGGGACCCTATGAGCAGTTCTTC. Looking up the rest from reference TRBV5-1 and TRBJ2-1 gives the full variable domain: KAGVTQTPRYLIKTRGQQVTLSCSPISGHRSVSWYQQTPGQGLQFLFEYFSETQRNKGNFPGRFSGRQFSNSRSEMNVSTLELGDSALYLCASSTGLAGPYEQFFGPGTRLTVL.

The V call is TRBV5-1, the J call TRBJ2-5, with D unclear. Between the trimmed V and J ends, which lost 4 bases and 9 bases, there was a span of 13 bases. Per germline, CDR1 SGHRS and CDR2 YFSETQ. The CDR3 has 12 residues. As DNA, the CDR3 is TGCGCCAGCAGCCCGACCTCTGGGGCCCAGTACTTC. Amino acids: CASSPTSGAQYF.

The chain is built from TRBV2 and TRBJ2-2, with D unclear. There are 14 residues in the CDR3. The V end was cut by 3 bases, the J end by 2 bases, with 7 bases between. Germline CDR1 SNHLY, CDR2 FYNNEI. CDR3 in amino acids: CASSEAGNTGELFF. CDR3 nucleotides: TGTGCCAGCAGTGAGGCAGGAAACACCGGGGAGCTGTTTTTT.

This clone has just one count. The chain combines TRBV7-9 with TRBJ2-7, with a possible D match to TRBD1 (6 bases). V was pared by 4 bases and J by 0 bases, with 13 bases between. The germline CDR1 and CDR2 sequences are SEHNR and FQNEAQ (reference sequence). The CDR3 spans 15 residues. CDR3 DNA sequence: TGTGCCAGCAGCTCCCCAGGGGCGCTCTCCTACGAGCAGTACTTC. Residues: CASSSPGALSYEQYF. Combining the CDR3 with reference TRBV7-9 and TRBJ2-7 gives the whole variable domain DTGVSQNPRHKITKRGQNVTFRCDPISEHNRLYWYRQTLGQGPEFLTYFQNEAQLEKSRLLSDRFSAERPKGSFSTLEIQRTEQGDSAMYLCASSSPGALSYEQYFGPGTRLTVT.

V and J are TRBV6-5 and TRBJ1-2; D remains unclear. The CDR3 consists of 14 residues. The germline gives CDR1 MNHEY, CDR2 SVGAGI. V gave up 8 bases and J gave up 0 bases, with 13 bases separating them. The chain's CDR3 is CASSKKRTNYGYTF. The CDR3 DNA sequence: TGTGCCAGCTCCAAAAAGAGAACTAACTATGGCTACACCTTC.

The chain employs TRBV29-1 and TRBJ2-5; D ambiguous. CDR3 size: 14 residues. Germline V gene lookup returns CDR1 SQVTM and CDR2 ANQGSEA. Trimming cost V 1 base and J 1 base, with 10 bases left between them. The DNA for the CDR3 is TGCAGCGTTGAAGTGAGCAGGACCCAAGAGACCCAGTACTTC. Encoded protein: CSVEVSRTQETQYF.

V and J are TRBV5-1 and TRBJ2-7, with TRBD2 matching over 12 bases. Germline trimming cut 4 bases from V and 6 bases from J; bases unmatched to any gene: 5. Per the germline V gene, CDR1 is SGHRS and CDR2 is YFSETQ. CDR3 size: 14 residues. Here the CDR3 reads CASSVRLAGVEQYF. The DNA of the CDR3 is TGCGCCAGCAGCGTTCGACTAGCGGGAGTCGAGCAGTACTTC. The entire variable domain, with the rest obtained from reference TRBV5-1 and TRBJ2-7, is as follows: KAGVTQTPRYLIKTRGQQVTLSCSPISGHRSVSWYQQTPGQGLQFLFEYFSETQRNKGNFPGRFSGRQFSNSRSEMNVSTLELGDSALYLCASSVRLAGVEQYFGPGTRLTVT.

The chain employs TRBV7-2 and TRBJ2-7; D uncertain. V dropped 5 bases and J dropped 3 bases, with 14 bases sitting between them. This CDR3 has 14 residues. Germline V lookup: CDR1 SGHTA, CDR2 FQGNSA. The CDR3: CASSHGRRNYEQYF. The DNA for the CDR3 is TGTGCCAGCAGCCACGGTAGACGAAACTACGAGCAGTACTTC.

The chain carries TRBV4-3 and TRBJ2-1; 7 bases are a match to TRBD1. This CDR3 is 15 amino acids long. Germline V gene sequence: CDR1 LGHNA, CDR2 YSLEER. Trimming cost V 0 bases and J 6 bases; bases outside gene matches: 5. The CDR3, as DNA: TGCGCCAGCAGCCAAGAGACAGGGCTCGGCAATGAGCAGTTCTTC. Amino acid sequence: CASSQETGLGNEQFF.

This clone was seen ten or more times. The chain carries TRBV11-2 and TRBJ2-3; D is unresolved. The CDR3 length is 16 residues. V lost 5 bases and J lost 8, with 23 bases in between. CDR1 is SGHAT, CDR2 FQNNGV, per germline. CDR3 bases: TGTGCCAGCAGCCTCAGTCCGGGTTATGGAACGGGTACGCAGTATTTT. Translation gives CASSLSPGYGTGTQYF. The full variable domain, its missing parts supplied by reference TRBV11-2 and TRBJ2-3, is EAGVAQSPRYKIIEKRQSVAFWCNPISGHATLYWYQQILGQGPKLLIQFQNNGVVDDSQLPKDRFSAERLKGVDSTLKIQPAKLEDSAVYLCASSLSPGYGTGTQYFGPGTRLTVL.

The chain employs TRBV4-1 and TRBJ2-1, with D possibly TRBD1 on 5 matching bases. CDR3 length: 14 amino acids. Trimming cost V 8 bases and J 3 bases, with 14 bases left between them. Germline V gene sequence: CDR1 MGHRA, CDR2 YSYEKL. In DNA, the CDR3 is TGCGCCAGCGGAGCAGGGAATGGCTACAATGAGCAGTTCTTC. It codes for CASGAGNGYNEQFF.